Listed below are T cell receptor beta chains from one sample, sequenced in a study of blood T cell repertoires in COVID-19. Here immunoSEQ multiplex PCR was the method, and the copy in TCRdb shows in-frame clones only, minus some. The sample gives hundreds of thousands of clones, 86% of which show up once; just over 7% is in the top ten. The specimen sequenced was peripheral blood. Receptor source: a woman aged 55 to 70 with COVID-19, enrolled during active disease. Both conserved end residues are part of each CDR3. A D gene is named only where the DNA matches it firmly. Expanded clones are given a class, and other clones once, few, many or no size at all.

DNA,CDR3,V,D,J,size
TGTGCCTGGAGAGATTGGGCCGGCGGACTTATGAACACTGAAGCTTTCTTT,CAWRDWAGGLMNTEAFF,TRBV30,.,TRBJ1-1,once
TGTGCCAGCAGCTCGTCCCGGGACAGGGGGCGCGGATATAATTCACCCCTCCACTTT,CASSSSRDRGRGYNSPLHF,TRBV7-9,TRBD1,TRBJ1-6,.
TGTGCCAGCAGCGTAGGAGGGCCAGGGGTTCCGCAGTATTTT,CASSVGGPGVPQYF,TRBV9,.,TRBJ2-3,.
TGTGCCAGCAGCTTGAGGGGAAATGAAAAACTGTTTTTT,CASSLRGNEKLFF,TRBV5-4,.,TRBJ1-4,.
TGTGCCAGCAGCTTAGTAGCGGGGAGGCAAGAGACCCAGTACTTC,CASSLVAGRQETQYF,TRBV7-9,TRBD2,TRBJ2-5,.
TGTGCCAGTGACCGAACTTTACAGGGATTAAAGAGTCCTGAAGCTTTCTTT,CASDRTLQGLKSPEAFF,TRBV19,.,TRBJ1-1,few
TGTGCCAGCAGTGAATTTCAGGGGGCTTACAATGAGCAGTTCTTC,CASSEFQGAYNEQFF,TRBV2,TRBD1,TRBJ2-1,.
TGTGCCAGCAGCGCCGAGGAGCATCAGCCCCAGCATTTT,CASSAEEHQPQHF,TRBV6-5,.,TRBJ1-5,.
TGTGCCAGCTCCCCAGGGGGCGGGGAAGCTTTCTTT,CASSPGGGEAFF,TRBV7-3,TRBD1,TRBJ1-1,.
TGTGCTAGTGGTATCAATCCAGGGGGAGTGAATTCACCCCTCCACTTT,CASGINPGGVNSPLHF,TRBV12-5,TRBD1,TRBJ1-6,few
TGTGCCAGCAGCTTAGCCGACAGGGATGAAGAAAAACTGTTTTTT,CASSLADRDEEKLFF,TRBV7-8,TRBD1,TRBJ1-4,.
TGTGCCAGCAGCCCAGGGAACTATGGCTACACCTTC,CASSPGNYGYTF,TRBV6-1,.,TRBJ1-2,few
TGTGCCAGCAGCTTGGTAGGGGGCCGCGGCTACACCTTC,CASSLVGGRGYTF,TRBV5-4,TRBD1,TRBJ1-2,.
TGTGCCAGTAGTAATGCAGGGTCTTATGGCTACACCTTC,CASSNAGSYGYTF,TRBV19,.,TRBJ1-2,.
TGTGCCAGCAGCGTAACCGGTGGGCAGGGAAGGTACGAGCAGTACTTC,CASSVTGGQGRYEQYF,TRBV9,.,TRBJ2-7,.
TGTGCCATCAGTGAGAATCAGGGATTTGCAGAGACCCAGTACTTC,CAISENQGFAETQYF,TRBV10-3,.,TRBJ2-5,once
TGCGCCAGCAGCCAAGATCCAATCAACGGGGGACTAGCGGGGGGTTCATACAATGAGCAGTTCTTC,CASSQDPINGGLAGGSYNEQFF,TRBV4-1,TRBD2,TRBJ2-1,once
TGTGCCAGCAGCTTAGAACAGGCTTACACAGATACGCAGTATTTT,CASSLEQAYTDTQYF,TRBV7-2,.,TRBJ2-3,once
TGTGCCAGCAGTTACGTAACGGCGGGGACCTATGGCTACACCTTC,CASSYVTAGTYGYTF,TRBV6-5,.,TRBJ1-2,once
TGTGCCAGCAGGGGCAGCTCCTATAATTCACCCCTCCACTTT,CASRGSSYNSPLHF,TRBV13,.,TRBJ1-6,.
TGCGCCAGCTCTGTCGACAGGGGAGGCACTGAAGCTTTCTTT,CASSVDRGGTEAFF,TRBV5-1,TRBD1,TRBJ1-1,few
TGTGCCAGCAGCTTCGATGGGCGCGGCTACACCTTC,CASSFDGRGYTF,TRBV7-3,.,TRBJ1-2,.
TGTGCCAGCAGCCCCCGGGGACAGAGCACTGAAGCTTTCTTT,CASSPRGQSTEAFF,TRBV11-3,TRBD1,TRBJ1-1,.
TGCGCCAGCAGCTTGGCCGGAGGGCGGGATGGGGGAAAACCCCTCCACTTT,CASSLAGGRDGGKPLHF,TRBV5-1,.,TRBJ1-6,.
TGTGCCAGCAGCTTGGCGACAGGGGACCGAGGGGCCCTCCACTTT,CASSLATGDRGALHF,TRBV11-2,TRBD1,TRBJ1-6,.
TGTGCCAGTAGTCTGCAGGCGAACTATGGCTACACCTTC,CASSLQANYGYTF,TRBV19,.,TRBJ1-2,.
TGCGCCAGCAGCTACTTTTTAGGGAGTACAGATACGCAGTATTTT,CASSYFLGSTDTQYF,TRBV5-1,.,TRBJ2-3,.
TGTGCCAGCAGTACACAGCGGGGGGCGTACGAGCAGTACTTC,CASSTQRGAYEQYF,TRBV27,TRBD2,TRBJ2-7,.
TGTGCCAGCACTACGTCAGGGACTGGGGCCAACGTCCTGACTTTC,CASTTSGTGANVLTF,TRBV5-5,.,TRBJ2-6,.
TGTGCCAGCAGATATCAGGGGATAGATACGCAGTATTTT,CASRYQGIDTQYF,TRBV12-3/TRBV12-4,.,TRBJ2-3,.
TGTGCCAGCAGCGGGAGTAGGGGGTTTCGAAGCAATCAGCCCCAGCATTTT,CASSGSRGFRSNQPQHF,TRBV7-8,.,TRBJ1-5,.
TGTGCCAGCAGCTTAGCAGAAGCGGCAGCTGCTTTCTTT,CASSLAEAAAAFF,TRBV7-9,.,TRBJ1-1,.
TGTGCCAGTAGTCCTCCCTCAGGGAACTATGGCTACACCTTC,CASSPPSGNYGYTF,TRBV19,.,TRBJ1-2,.
TGTGCCTTAGTAAAATTCAACCGGGACAGGGGCGACTATGGCTACACCTTC,CALVKFNRDRGDYGYTF,TRBV7-2,TRBD1,TRBJ1-2,.
TGTGCCAGCAGCTTAGAGGTGTTAGCGGGGACGGATGAGCAGTTCTTC,CASSLEVLAGTDEQFF,TRBV11-3,TRBD2,TRBJ2-1,.
TGTGCCAGCAGCTTAATTCCCGGACAGGGTCGAGATATGAACACTGAAGCTTTCTTT,CASSLIPGQGRDMNTEAFF,TRBV7-2,TRBD1,TRBJ1-1,.
TGTGCCAGCAGCTACAGGGTCCCAGAGGACACTGAAGCTTTCTTT,CASSYRVPEDTEAFF,TRBV2,.,TRBJ1-1,.
TGCGCCAGCAGTGAGTATCTAGCTTTCTTT,CASSEYLAFF,TRBV10-2,.,TRBJ1-1,.
TGTGCCAGCCTCACGGGACTTTATGGCTACACCTTC,CASLTGLYGYTF,TRBV6-6,.,TRBJ1-2,.
TGCGCCAGCAGCTTGTTGGAGACGTCTTATGGCTACACCTTC,CASSLLETSYGYTF,TRBV5-1,.,TRBJ1-2,.
TGTGCCAGCAGCCCCTTGACAGGGGCCCCCGAGCAGTACTTC,CASSPLTGAPEQYF,TRBV7-8,TRBD1,TRBJ2-7,.
TGTGCCAGCAGCAAGGCGGGGGGCTACACCTTC,CASSKAGGYTF,TRBV12-3/TRBV12-4,.,TRBJ1-2,.
TGTGCCAGCAGCGGAGGGCCGGGGGGCGGTGGCTACACCTTC,CASSGGPGGGGYTF,TRBV9,.,TRBJ1-2,.
TGTGCCAGTGCCCCCGGTCAAGAGACCCAGTACTTC,CASAPGQETQYF,TRBV6-6,.,TRBJ2-5,.
TGTGCCAGCAGCCACGGGACTAGGGAGGCCGGGGAGCTGTTTTTT,CASSHGTREAGELFF,TRBV6-2/TRBV6-3,TRBD2,TRBJ2-2,many
TGTGCCAGCGCGCCTTCAGGGGTGAATCAGCCCCAGCATTTT,CASAPSGVNQPQHF,TRBV19,.,TRBJ1-5,.
TGTGCCACCAGCAGAGGGTCAGGGGCCAAAAATGGCTACACCTTC,CATSRGSGAKNGYTF,TRBV15,.,TRBJ1-2,.
TGCGCCAGCAGCTTGGGACTAACGCAAGAGACCCAGTACTTC,CASSLGLTQETQYF,TRBV5-1,.,TRBJ2-5,.
TGTGCCAGCAGCTCACGGACAGGGCCAATGAACACTGAAGCTTTCTTT,CASSSRTGPMNTEAFF,TRBV7-2,TRBD1,TRBJ1-1,.
TGTGCCAGCAGCACGCCGGGGGGGGCGCTCACTGAAGCTTTCTTT,CASSTPGGALTEAFF,TRBV7-2,.,TRBJ1-1,.
TGTGCCAGCAGCTTAGAGGCGGGGGTCCCAGATACGCAGTATTTT,CASSLEAGVPDTQYF,TRBV7-2,TRBD2,TRBJ2-3,.
TGTGCCAGCAGCCAAGAGACAGGGGCCAACTATGGCTACACCTTC,CASSQETGANYGYTF,TRBV4-2,TRBD1,TRBJ1-2,.
TGTGCCAGCAGCCTGGAACCGGGACAGAAGAATGAAAAACTGTTTTTT,CASSLEPGQKNEKLFF,TRBV5-4,TRBD1,TRBJ1-4,.
TGTGCCAGCAGTTACTCGGACAGGGGGCAGGGCTACACCTTC,CASSYSDRGQGYTF,TRBV6-5,TRBD1,TRBJ1-2,.
TGTGCCAGCAGCGCCAAGGCCCGGGACTCCCCGGTGGAGGAGCAGTTCTTC,CASSAKARDSPVEEQFF,TRBV9,.,TRBJ2-1,.